This T cell receptor beta chain was sequenced during a study of T cell responses to AZD1222 COVID-19 vaccine. General study findings and limits: In all cases, repertoires were sampled only after the peak T cell response. Mapped onto spike, vaccine-associated CD4 TCRs spanned it and were dominant at 160-218 and 743-854. The donor group comprised mostly white British people and more females; the analysis possibly underestimated clonal diversity. Among those given AZD1222, only five or six were seropositive at baseline.

The CDR3 runs 11 residues. Between the trimmed V and J ends, which lost 3 bases and 5 bases, there was a span of 4 bases. Assay: immunoSEQ multiplex PCR; the TCRdb copy retains only in-frame clones and omits some. The top ten hold around 4.6% of the sample, which has approximately 110,000 clones, around 87% seen once. This clone was counted only a few times. Its matching antigen is unknown. The same CDR3 is also encoded by other DNA sequences in this sample. Sequencing used peripheral blood, obtained 28 days after the second AZD1222 dose. This rearrangement joins TRBV12-3 or TRBV12-4 to TRBJ2-5; D is undetermined. This receptor was identified in an adult who received the AZD1222 COVID-19 vaccine. This CDR3 is CASSLGETQYF. CDR3 nucleotides: TGTGCCAGCAGTTTGGGGGAGACCCAGTACTTC.